The 7 T cell receptor beta chains below come from one sample, sequenced in a study of CD8 T cells in ankylosing spondylitis. TCRdb reprocessed the 5' RACE reads via MiXCR and lists one record per CDR3 protein. The sample has around 250,000 distinct CDR3 sequences, roughly a third seen once. Sequenced material: blood, either unsorted or a sorted T cell fraction (not recorded which). The receptor set was obtained from a male donor with ankylosing spondylitis or in good health (not recorded which).

V is TRBV6-6 and J is TRBJ1-2, with D possibly being TRBD1 (5 bases). This CDR3 contains 13 residues. Trimming removed 6 bases at V and 4 bases at J, with 12 bases between. Germline lookup yields CDR1 MNHNY and CDR2 SVGAGI (reference sequence). CDR3 amino acids: CASRDTTAYGYTF. The CDR3 nucleotides read TGTGCCAGCAGGGACACGACAGCCTATGGCTACACCTTC.

The V call is TRBV4-1, the J call TRBJ2-3, with TRBD2 matching over 9 bases. This CDR3 region has 19 residues. The V gene's germline CDR1 is MGHRA and CDR2 YSYEKL. The junction had 14 bases not matched to a gene; V was cut back by 2 bases and J by 2 bases. The CDR3 DNA reads as TGCGCCAGCAGCCAATTCCACTTTGGGGCTAGCGGGGACACAGATACGCAGTATTTT. It specifies CASSQFHFGASGDTDTQYF.

The chain couples TRBV12-3 or TRBV12-4 to TRBJ1-5, with D uncertain. CDR3 size: 13 residues. The V end lost 2 bases, the J end lost 5 bases, and 7 bases lay between the germline ends. CDR3 in DNA: TGTGCCAGCAGTTTAAGGTTGGATCAGCCCCAGCATTTT. Translating gives CASSLRLDQPQHF.

The chain couples TRBV20-1 to TRBJ1-2, with D perhaps TRBD1 (5 bases). This CDR3 region has 13 residues. The V end lost 0 bases, the J end lost 6 bases, and 11 bases lay between the germline ends. From germline, CDR1 is DFQATT and CDR2 SNEGSKA (reference sequence). DNA for the CDR3: TGCAGTGCTAGAGACAGGGACTGGGATGGCTACACCTTC. Translated, it gives CSARDRDWDGYTF.

The chain employs TRBV29-1 and TRBJ1-1; D ambiguous. Germline V gives CDR1 SQVTM, CDR2 ANQGSEA. CDR3 length: 13 amino acids. V lost 0 bases to trimming and J lost 4 bases, with 9 bases between them. The CDR3 bases are TGCAGCGTTGAAGAGGTCGGGGTCACTGAAGCTTTCTTT. Its translation is CSVEEVGVTEAFF. The variable domain in full, completed from reference TRBV29-1 and TRBJ1-1, reads SAVISQKPSRDICQRGTSLTIQCQVDSQVTMMFWYRQQPGQSLTLIATANQGSEATYESGFVIDKFPISRPNLTFSTLTVSNMSPEDSSIYLCSVEEVGVTEAFFGQGTRLTVV.

Ten or more counts support this clonotype. CDR3 in amino acids: CAISEVGRGEQFF. CDR3 bases: TGTGCCATCAGTGAGGTCGGCAGGGGGGAGCAGTTCTTC. The gene calls are TRBV10-3 and TRBJ2-1; 7 nucleotides agree with TRBD1. This CDR3 contains 13 residues. Germline values: CDR1 ENHRY, CDR2 SYGVKD. Trimming removed 2 bases from V and 10 bases from J; junction bases left unmatched: 5.

The chain links TRBV12-3 or TRBV12-4 to TRBJ2-6; D not certain. CDR3 size: 13 residues. CDR3 DNA: TGTGTCACCTGCCGATCTGGGGCCAACGTCCTGACTTTC. Amino acid sequence: CVTCRSGANVLTF.